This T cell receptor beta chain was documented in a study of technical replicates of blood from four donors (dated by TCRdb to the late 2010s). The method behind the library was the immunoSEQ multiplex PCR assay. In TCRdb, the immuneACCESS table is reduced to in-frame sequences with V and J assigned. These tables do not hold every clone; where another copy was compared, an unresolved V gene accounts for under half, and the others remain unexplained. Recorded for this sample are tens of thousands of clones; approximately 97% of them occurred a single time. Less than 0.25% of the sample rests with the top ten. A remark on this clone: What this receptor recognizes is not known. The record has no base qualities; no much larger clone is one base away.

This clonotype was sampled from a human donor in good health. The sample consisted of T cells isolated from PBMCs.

The CDR3 in this case is CARSLESGVKNATEAFF. The bases are TGTGCCAGAAGCTTGGAATCGGGGGTGAAGAACGCGACTGAAGCTTTCTTT. The sequence joins TRBV5-3 to TRBJ1-1; the best D guess is TRBD1, with 5 bases matching. Being an ORF, TRBV5-3 has a function that is uncertain. Cut back by 0 bases and 5 bases, the V and J ends lie 20 bases apart. From the cysteine up to the phenylalanine, the CDR3 has a length of 17 residues. This entry keeps only the CDR3 DNA: 51 bases, framed from base 1.